This section outlines one TCR beta chain sequence together with its context. Its antigen is as yet unknown. The data derive from a study of vaccination effects on CD4 cells after COVID-19. Data came from immunoSEQ multiplex PCR; TCRdb stores just in-frame clones and leaves some out. The table lists 25,000 to 30,000 clones, around 85% of them singletons. Study-wide results and caveats: Only a single clone (1 of 255 vaccine-induced clones in healthy vaccinees) cross-reacted with common cold coronaviruses. Few convalescent patients were included, and no early post-infection timepoints were sampled.

Before sequencing took place, the ViraFEST assay used viral peptide pools to expand antigen-specific CD4+ T cells. Subsequent to a culture period of around eleven days, CD4+ T cells were isolated. BNT162b2 vaccine or mRNA-1273 vaccine was given to participants in two doses. This CDR3 is built from 16 residues. Deletions cut 0 bases from V and 0 bases from J, with 9 bases between. Looked up from germline, CDR1 is SGHDT and CDR2 is YYEEEE. The chain employs TRBV5-6 and TRBJ2-2; D gene unclear. This receptor was obtained from a human donor who received a COVID-19 vaccine. Some clones in this sample may be carry-over from other donors' samples. Sequenced here: CD4+ T cells from PBMCs cultured with SARS-CoV-2 spike peptides, sampled after COVID-19 vaccination. The DNA of the CDR3 is TGTGCCAGCAGCTTGGGACCCCCTTCGAACACCGGGGAGCTGTTTTTT. Protein sequence: CASSLGPPSNTGELFF.